This T cell receptor beta chain was found in a study of blood T cell repertoires in COVID-19. This study enrolled people aged roughly 18 to 89 from roughly 24 US geographic areas. Donors in Cohort 3 counted as recovered after two negative PCRs, clearance, or symptom resolution. This CDR3 has 15 amino acids. The germline CDR1 and CDR2 sequences are LNHDA and SQIVND (reference sequence). Trimming removed 5 bases at V and 10 bases at J, with 18 bases between. Authors' data handling: Amplification of reference gene primers provided the estimated nucleated cell counts. Profiled with immunoSEQ multiplex PCR; TCRdb holds only in-frame clones, not every one. V and J calls and clone size are those listed in that table; D and trimming were worked out from the DNA. The sample includes roughly 380,000 clones, around 87% seen only once; the top ten take 1.3%. This clone was observed a few times.

The specimen sequenced was PBMCs or T cells enriched from blood (not recorded which). The receptor was derived from a young man who had recovered from COVID-19. J is TRBJ1-6 and V is TRBV19; unclear D gene. The CDR3 protein is CASSSPKKPQSPLHF. CDR3 DNA sequence: TGTGCCAGTAGTTCTCCTAAAAAGCCCCAATCACCCCTCCACTTT. Supplemented by reference TRBV19 and TRBJ1-6, the full variable domain reads DGGITQSPKYLFRKEGQNVTLSCEQNLNHDAMYWYRQDPGQGLRLIYYSQIVNDFQKGDIAEGYSVSREKKESFPLTVTSAQKNPTAFYLCASSSPKKPQSPLHFGNGTRLTVT.